These 28 T cell receptor beta chains came from one sample sequenced in a study of shared T cell receptors in the human thymus. TCRdb's table, derived via immunoSEQ multiplex PCR, lists solely in-frame clones and lacks some. The table records almost 550,000 clones, around three quarters of them present only once. These data were also filed under a second study, of human thymus T cells.

Material: thymocytes. The receptor source for this set is a boy under two years old with a congenital heart defect.

This sequence joins TRBV30 and TRBJ2-5; TRBD1 agrees at 8 bases. Per germline, CDR1 GTSNPN and CDR2 SVGIG (reference sequence). Trimming cost V 4 bases and J 4 bases; bases outside gene matches: 8. The CDR3 length is 14 residues. The chain's CDR3 is CAWTRTGLGETQYF. In nucleotides, the CDR3 is TGTGCCTGGACCCGGACAGGGTTGGGAGAGACCCAGTACTTC.

The rearrangement links TRBV10-2 to TRBJ1-2; 9 bases agree with TRBD1. Germline CDR1 and CDR2: WSHSY and SAAADI. This CDR3 spans 16 amino acids. The V gene end was trimmed by 3 bases and the J gene end by 8 bases; junction bases not matched to a gene: 13. The DNA of the CDR3 is TGCGCCAGCAGTGAAGGCGTGGGGGACAGGGTATCCGGCTACACCTTC. Translated: CASSEGVGDRVSGYTF.

The chain has TRBV4-3 and TRBJ2-1; 10 bases map to TRBD1. Germline lookup yields CDR1 LGHNA and CDR2 YSLEER. V lost 4 bases, J lost 4 bases, and 4 bases stayed unmatched. The CDR3 runs to 15 residues. CDR3 protein: CASSPRDRGYNEQFF. The CDR3 DNA is TGCGCCAGCAGCCCCCGGGACAGGGGTTACAATGAGCAGTTCTTC.

This chain connects TRBV19 to TRBJ2-1; TRBD2 matches 11 bases. The CDR3 extends over 16 amino acids. In germline, CDR1 is LNHDA, CDR2 SQIVND (reference sequence). Trimming took 3 bases from V and 10 from J; bases not matched to a gene: 11. The CDR3 sequence is CASSMPGTSGLGEQFF. CDR3 sequence (DNA): TGTGCCAGTAGTATGCCCGGGACTAGCGGCCTTGGGGAGCAGTTCTTC.

The chain combines TRBV7-6 with TRBJ2-7; 10 nucleotides line up with TRBD1. Germline CDR1 and CDR2: SGHVS and FNYEAQ. V was clipped by 5 bases and J by 0 bases; unmatched bases: 7. CDR3 length equals 16 residues. The CDR3 is CASSQQGQGFSYEQYF. The DNA of the CDR3 is TGTGCCAGCAGCCAACAGGGACAGGGGTTCTCCTACGAGCAGTACTTC.

The DNA for the CDR3 is TGTGCCTGTATAATAAGCGGGAGAGAGGGGTACGAGCAGTACTTC. Protein: CACIISGREGYEQYF. The chain is built from TRBV30 and TRBJ2-7; 8 positions match TRBD2. Trimming at V came to 6 bases and at J to 4 bases, leaving 14 bases not matched to a gene. Germline assignment: CDR1 GTSNPN and CDR2 SVGIG (reference sequence). The CDR3 spans 15 residues.

This chain links TRBV6-5 with TRBJ1-2, with D perhaps TRBD1 (6 bases). Trimming took off 8 bases at V and 2 bases at J, with 12 bases between the two ends. The CDR3 covers 13 residues. From germline, CDR1 is MNHEY and CDR2 SVGAGI. CDR3 nucleotide sequence: TGTGCCAGCCGCCAAAGGGGGAACTATGGCTACACCTTC. Translating gives CASRQRGNYGYTF.

The V gene is TRBV27, the J gene TRBJ2-7, with 12 bases matching TRBD2. Germline CDR1 and CDR2: MNHEY and SMNVEV (reference sequence). The CDR3 runs 17 residues. V was clipped by 5 bases and J by 2 bases; unmatched bases: 10. The CDR3: CASSPSRLAGDAYEQYF. CDR3 in DNA: TGTGCCAGCAGTCCGAGTCGACTAGCGGGAGATGCCTACGAGCAGTACTTC.

The genes are TRBV27 and TRBJ2-5; possibly TRBD1 for D (6 bases). Trimming left V 5 bases short and J 1 base short, with 14 bases between. CDR3 length equals 15 residues. The germline CDR1 and CDR2 sequences are MNHEY and SMNVEV (reference sequence). The CDR3 loop is CASSLGRTAQETQYF. In DNA, the CDR3 is TGTGCCAGCAGTCTCGGCCGGACAGCCCAAGAGACCCAGTACTTC.

This chain links TRBV19 with TRBJ1-1; the match to TRBD1 covers 9 bases. CDR3 length equals 18 residues. J lost 7 bases, V lost 0 bases, and 15 bases had no gene match. The germline V gene has CDR1 LNHDA and CDR2 SQIVND (reference sequence). The CDR3 DNA sequence: TGTGCCAGTAGTATAGATTCCTCCTTGGGAACAGGGGGCGATGAAGCTTTCTTT. Residues: CASSIDSSLGTGGDEAFF.

The chain employs TRBV6-1 and TRBJ2-2, with 9 bases identical to TRBD2. The CDR3 runs to 17 residues. CDR1 and CDR2 from the germline V gene are MNHNS and SASEGT. The ends lost 4 bases at V and 3 bases at J; junction bases unmatched: 9. The CDR3 coding sequence is TGTGCCAGCAGTGCCCTTAGCGGGAGCTGGTACACCGGGGAGCTGTTTTTT. The encoded protein is CASSALSGSWYTGELFF.

This chain uses TRBV4-1 with TRBJ2-3, with D perhaps TRBD1 (6 bases). The CDR3 consists of 16 residues. CDR1 is MGHRA and CDR2 is YSYEKL in the germline V gene. The germline V and J ends were trimmed by 4 bases and 1 base, with 15 bases remaining between them. The CDR3 is CASSLGTRMGTDTQYF. Here the CDR3 DNA reads TGCGCCAGCAGCCTTGGGACAAGAATGGGCACAGATACGCAGTATTTT.

V and J are TRBV4-1 and TRBJ2-1; 7 bases agree with TRBD2. Trimming at V came to 3 bases and at J to 7 bases, leaving 3 bases not matched to a gene. Per germline, CDR1 MGHRA and CDR2 YSYEKL. The CDR3 has 13 residues. Written as DNA, the CDR3 is TGCGCCAGCAGCCACCACGGGGGGAATGAGCAGTTCTTC. Its translation: CASSHHGGNEQFF.

The chain employs TRBV29-1 and TRBJ2-5; D not resolved. Trimming pared 1 base from V and 7 bases from J, leaving 7 bases between. Germline loops: CDR1 SQVTM, CDR2 ANQGSEA. The CDR3 length is 11 residues. The CDR3 sequence is CSVEGGGTQYF. The CDR3 nucleotides read TGCAGCGTTGAAGGAGGTGGGACCCAGTACTTC.

This clone has just a few counts. The chain has TRBV19 and TRBJ1-4, with 7 nucleotides matching TRBD1. There are 15 residues in the CDR3. V was clipped by 5 bases and J by 1 base; unmatched bases: 4. Germline V gives CDR1 LNHDA, CDR2 SQIVND (reference sequence). CDR3 protein: CASSAQGETNEKLFF. In DNA, the CDR3 is TGTGCCAGTAGTGCCCAGGGGGAAACTAATGAAAAACTGTTTTTT.

V is TRBV19 and J is TRBJ1-1, with 11 bases identical to TRBD1. The CDR3 has 16 amino acids. Germline V gene sequence: CDR1 LNHDA, CDR2 SQIVND (reference sequence). Trimming took 2 bases from V and 2 from J; bases not matched to a gene: 4. The CDR3 reads CASSIQDRGLNTEAFF. CDR3 coding DNA: TGTGCCAGTAGTATACAGGACAGGGGGCTAAACACTGAAGCTTTCTTT. The full variable domain, completed using reference TRBV19 and TRBJ1-1, is DGGITQSPKYLFRKEGQNVTLSCEQNLNHDAMYWYRQDPGQGLRLIYYSQIVNDFQKGDIAEGYSVSREKKESFPLTVTSAQKNPTAFYLCASSIQDRGLNTEAFFGQGTRLTVV.

This chain uses TRBV4-1 with TRBJ2-7, with a possible D match to TRBD2 (5 bases). V was clipped by 4 bases and J by 5 bases, with 24 bases between them. The germline CDR1 and CDR2 sequences are MGHRA and YSYEKL. The CDR3 runs 17 residues. CDR3 DNA: TGCGCCAGCAGCCCAAATTCCGTCGGGTCCCGGCGGGACGAGCAGTACTTC. Translating it yields CASSPNSVGSRRDEQYF.

The gene calls are TRBV5-1 and TRBJ2-1; 15 nucleotides align to TRBD2. V lost 4 bases to trimming and J lost 4 bases; unmatched junction nucleotides: 6. The germline CDR1 and CDR2 sequences are SGHRS and YFSETQ. The CDR3 totals 17 residues. The CDR3 DNA sequence: TGCGCCAGCAGCCCCCGGACTAGCGGGAGGGAATACAATGAGCAGTTCTTC. It is translated as CASSPRTSGREYNEQFF.

The chain is built from TRBV7-9 and TRBJ2-3, with 10 bases fitting TRBD1. The CDR3 is 17 residues long. V shed 1 base and J 4 bases; nucleotides not matched to a gene: 8. Germline CDR1 reads SEHNR; CDR2 reads FQNEAQ (reference sequence). CDR3 loop: CASSLGGGTGAPDTQYF. The CDR3 region has the DNA TGTGCCAGCAGCTTAGGGGGCGGGACAGGGGCCCCAGATACGCAGTATTTT.

This rearrangement joins TRBV12-5 to TRBJ2-6; D is perhaps TRBD2 (5 bases). Trimming cost V 8 bases and J 1 base, with 12 bases left between them. The CDR3 sequence is 15 residues long. Per the germline V gene, CDR1 is LGHNT and CDR2 is FRNRAP. As DNA, the CDR3 is TGTGCTAGTCCCTTTTCGGGATCTGGGGCCAACGTCCTGACTTTC. It specifies CASPFSGSGANVLTF.

The chain uses TRBV5-1 and TRBJ1-2; 9 nucleotides align to TRBD1. J gave up 8 bases and V 0 bases, and 5 bases lay outside the gene matches. The germline gives CDR1 SGHRS, CDR2 YFSETQ. The CDR3 contains 14 residues. The chain's CDR3 is CASSLVWDREGYTF. In DNA form, the CDR3 reads TGCGCCAGCAGCTTGGTATGGGACAGGGAGGGCTACACCTTC.

This sequence joins TRBV11-2 and TRBJ2-7; 7 bases are a match to TRBD1. The CDR3 sequence is 15 residues long. Germline V gene lookup returns CDR1 SGHAT and CDR2 FQNNGV. V gave up 1 base and J gave up 2 bases; unmatched junction bases: 5. CDR3 amino acids: CASSLGGDRTYEQYF. The CDR3 nucleotides read TGTGCCAGCAGCTTAGGTGGGGACAGAACCTACGAGCAGTACTTC.

The rearrangement uses TRBV28 and TRBJ1-1, with TRBD1 identical over 7 bases. The CDR3 covers 15 residues. Germline V gives CDR1 MDHEN, CDR2 SYDVKM. After removal of 5 bases from V and 1 base from J, the junction contained 7 bases not matched to a gene. CDR3 loop: CASSAPTGPNTEAFF. CDR3 bases: TGTGCCAGCAGTGCCCCGACAGGGCCGAACACTGAAGCTTTCTTT.

The chain recombines TRBV11-3 with TRBJ1-4; 9 nucleotides line up with TRBD1. Germline assignment: CDR1 SGHNT and CDR2 YENEEA. V lost 5 bases to trimming and J lost 2 bases; unmatched junction nucleotides: 9. The CDR3 consists of 17 residues. CDR3 in amino acids: CASSPGQGTITNEKLFF. The CDR3 coding sequence is TGTGCCAGCAGCCCAGGACAGGGGACCATTACTAATGAAAAACTGTTTTTT. The full variable domain, in which reference TRBV11-3 and TRBJ1-4 provide the parts outside the CDR3, is EAGVVQSPRYKIIEKKQPVAFWCNPISGHNTLYWYLQNLGQGPELLIRYENEEAVDDSQLPKDRFSAERLKGVDSTLKIQPAELGDSAVYLCASSPGQGTITNEKLFFGSGTQLSVL.

The chain recombines TRBV6-5 with TRBJ2-3; D gene ambiguous. CDR1 is MNHEY and CDR2 is SVGAGI in the germline V gene. The CDR3 covers 13 residues. The V end was cut by 2 bases, the J end by 2 bases, with 5 bases between. The CDR3 DNA reads TGTGCCAGCAGTTACGAGGCCACAGATACGCAGTATTTT. Translated, it gives CASSYEATDTQYF.

V and J are TRBV27 and TRBJ2-4; 7 nucleotides line up with TRBD1. This CDR3 region has 14 residues. The V and J ends lost 2 bases and 5 bases, in that order; junction bases with no gene match: 3. Germline V CDR1 and CDR2: MNHEY, SMNVEV (reference sequence). CDR3 in DNA: TGTGCCAGCAGTTTAAAGGACAGGCAAAACATTCAGTACTTC. Its translation is CASSLKDRQNIQYF.

V and J are TRBV7-6 and TRBJ2-3, with 8 positions matching TRBD2. Losses at the gene ends were 1 base for V and 4 bases for J; bases not matched to a gene: 4. This CDR3 comprises 15 residues. Looked up from germline, CDR1 is SGHVS and CDR2 is FNYEAQ. The CDR3 sequence: CASSLGAGDPDTQYF. The CDR3 region has the DNA TGTGCCAGCAGCTTAGGAGCGGGAGACCCAGATACGCAGTATTTT.

The chain joins TRBV9 to TRBJ2-5, with TRBD2 identical over 7 bases. Germline V gene lookup returns CDR1 SGDLS and CDR2 YYNGEE. CDR3 size: 17 residues. The V gene end was trimmed by 0 bases and the J gene end by 5 bases; junction bases not matched to a gene: 13. The DNA for the CDR3 is TGTGCCAGCAGCGTAGGGAGGGGCGGGACCGGGGGGGAGACCCAGTACTTC. Its protein product is CASSVGRGGTGGETQYF.